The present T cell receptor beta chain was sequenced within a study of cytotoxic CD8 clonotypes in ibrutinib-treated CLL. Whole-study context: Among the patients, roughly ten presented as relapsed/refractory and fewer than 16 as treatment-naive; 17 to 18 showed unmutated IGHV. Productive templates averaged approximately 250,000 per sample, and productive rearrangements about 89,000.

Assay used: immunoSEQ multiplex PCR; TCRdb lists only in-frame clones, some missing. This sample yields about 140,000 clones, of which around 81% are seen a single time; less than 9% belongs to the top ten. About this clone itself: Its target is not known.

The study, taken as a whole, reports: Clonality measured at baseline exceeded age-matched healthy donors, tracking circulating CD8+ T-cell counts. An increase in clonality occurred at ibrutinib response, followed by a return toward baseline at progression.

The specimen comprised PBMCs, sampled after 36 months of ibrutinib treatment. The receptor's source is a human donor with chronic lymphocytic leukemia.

The chain's CDR3 is CASSAGPNTGELFF. The CDR3 bases are TGCGCCAGCAGCGCAGGGCCGAACACCGGGGAGCTGTTTTTT. The V and J genes are TRBV10-1 and TRBJ2-2; TRBD1 is a possible D gene (5 bases). Germline CDR1 is WNHNN and CDR2 is SYGVQD (reference sequence). Trimming left V 6 bases short and J 0 bases short, with 8 bases between. The CDR3 totals 14 residues.